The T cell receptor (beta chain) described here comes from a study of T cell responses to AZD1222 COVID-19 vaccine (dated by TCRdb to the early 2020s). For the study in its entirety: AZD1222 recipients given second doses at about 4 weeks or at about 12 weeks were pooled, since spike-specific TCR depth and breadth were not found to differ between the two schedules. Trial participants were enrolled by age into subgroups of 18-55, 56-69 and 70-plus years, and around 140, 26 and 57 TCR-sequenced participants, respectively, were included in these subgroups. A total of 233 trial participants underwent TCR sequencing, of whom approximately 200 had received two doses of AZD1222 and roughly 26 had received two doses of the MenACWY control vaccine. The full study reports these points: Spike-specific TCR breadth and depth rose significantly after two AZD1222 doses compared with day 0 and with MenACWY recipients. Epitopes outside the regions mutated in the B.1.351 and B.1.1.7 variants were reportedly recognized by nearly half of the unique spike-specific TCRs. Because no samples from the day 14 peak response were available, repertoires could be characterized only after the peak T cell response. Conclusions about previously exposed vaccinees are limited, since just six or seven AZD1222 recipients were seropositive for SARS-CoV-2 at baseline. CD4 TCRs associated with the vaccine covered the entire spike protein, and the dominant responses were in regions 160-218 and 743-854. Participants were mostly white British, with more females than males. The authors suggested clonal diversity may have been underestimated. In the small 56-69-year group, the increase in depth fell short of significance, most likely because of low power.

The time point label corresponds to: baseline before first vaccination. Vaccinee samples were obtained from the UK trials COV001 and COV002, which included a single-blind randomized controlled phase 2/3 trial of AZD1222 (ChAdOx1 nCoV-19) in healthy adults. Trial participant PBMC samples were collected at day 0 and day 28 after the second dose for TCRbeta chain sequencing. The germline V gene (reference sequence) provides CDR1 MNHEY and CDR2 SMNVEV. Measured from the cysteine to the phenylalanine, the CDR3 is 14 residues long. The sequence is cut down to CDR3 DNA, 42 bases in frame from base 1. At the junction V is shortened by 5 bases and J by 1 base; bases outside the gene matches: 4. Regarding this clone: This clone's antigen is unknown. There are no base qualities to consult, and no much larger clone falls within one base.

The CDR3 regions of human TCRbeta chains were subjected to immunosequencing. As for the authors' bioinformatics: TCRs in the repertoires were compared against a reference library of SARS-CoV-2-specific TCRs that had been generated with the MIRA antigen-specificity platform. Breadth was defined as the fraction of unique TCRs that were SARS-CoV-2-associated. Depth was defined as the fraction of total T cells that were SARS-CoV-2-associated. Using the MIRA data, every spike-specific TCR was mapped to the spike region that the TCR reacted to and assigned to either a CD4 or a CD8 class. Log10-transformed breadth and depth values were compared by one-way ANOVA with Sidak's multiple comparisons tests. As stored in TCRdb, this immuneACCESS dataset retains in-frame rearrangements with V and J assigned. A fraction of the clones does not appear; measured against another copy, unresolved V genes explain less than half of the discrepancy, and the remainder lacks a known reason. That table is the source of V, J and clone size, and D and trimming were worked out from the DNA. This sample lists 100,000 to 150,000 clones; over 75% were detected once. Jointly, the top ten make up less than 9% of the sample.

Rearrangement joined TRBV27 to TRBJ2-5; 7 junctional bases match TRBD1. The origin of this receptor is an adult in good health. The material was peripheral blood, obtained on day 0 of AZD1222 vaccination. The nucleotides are TGTGCCAGCAGTCGGGACAGACTCCAAGAGACCCAGTACTTC. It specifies CASSRDRLQETQYF.